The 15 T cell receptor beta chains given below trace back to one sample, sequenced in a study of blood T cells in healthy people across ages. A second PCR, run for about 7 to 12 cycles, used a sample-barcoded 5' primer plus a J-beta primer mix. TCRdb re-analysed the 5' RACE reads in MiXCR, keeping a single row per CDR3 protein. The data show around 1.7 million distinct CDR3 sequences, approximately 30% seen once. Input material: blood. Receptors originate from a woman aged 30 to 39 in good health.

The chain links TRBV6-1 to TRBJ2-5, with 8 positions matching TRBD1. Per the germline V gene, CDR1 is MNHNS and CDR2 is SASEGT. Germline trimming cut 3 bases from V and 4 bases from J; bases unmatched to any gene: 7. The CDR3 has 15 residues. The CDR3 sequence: CASSDFRTGLETQYF. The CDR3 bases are TGTGCCAGCAGTGATTTCCGGACAGGGCTAGAGACCCAGTACTTC.

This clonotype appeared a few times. The CDR3: CASSGSGNTEAFF. In DNA form, the CDR3 reads TGTGCCAGCAGCGGGTCAGGGAACACTGAAGCTTTCTTT. The chain carries TRBV3-1 and TRBJ1-1, with D unresolved. The CDR3 totals 13 residues. Trimming left V 5 bases short and J 1 base short, with 8 bases between. Germline values: CDR1 LGHDT, CDR2 YNNKEL (reference sequence).

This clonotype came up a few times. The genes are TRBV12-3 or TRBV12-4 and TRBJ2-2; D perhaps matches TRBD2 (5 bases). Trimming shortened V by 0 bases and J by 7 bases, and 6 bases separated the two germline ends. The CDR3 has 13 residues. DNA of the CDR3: TGTGCCAGCAGTTTAGCCACTAGCGGGGAGCTGTTTTTT. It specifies CASSLATSGELFF.

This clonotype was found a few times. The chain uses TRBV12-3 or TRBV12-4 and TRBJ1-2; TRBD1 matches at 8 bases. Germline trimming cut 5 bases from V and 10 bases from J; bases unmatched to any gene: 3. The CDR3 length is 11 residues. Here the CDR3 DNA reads TGTGCCAGCAGTGGACAGGGAGACTACACCTTC. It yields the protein CASSGQGDYTF.

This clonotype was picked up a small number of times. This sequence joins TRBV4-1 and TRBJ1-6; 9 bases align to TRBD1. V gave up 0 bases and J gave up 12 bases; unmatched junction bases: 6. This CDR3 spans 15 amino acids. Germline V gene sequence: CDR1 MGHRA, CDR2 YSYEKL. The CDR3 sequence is CASSQDKYRGLPLHF. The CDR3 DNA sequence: TGCGCCAGCAGCCAAGATAAGTACAGGGGGCTACCCCTCCACTTT.

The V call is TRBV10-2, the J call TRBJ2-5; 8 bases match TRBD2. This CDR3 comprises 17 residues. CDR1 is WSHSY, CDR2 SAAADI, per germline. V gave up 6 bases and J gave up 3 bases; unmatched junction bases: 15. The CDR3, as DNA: TGCGCCAGCAGCTCTAACGGGGGACTAGTTTGGAAAGAGACCCAGTACTTC. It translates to CASSSNGGLVWKETQYF.

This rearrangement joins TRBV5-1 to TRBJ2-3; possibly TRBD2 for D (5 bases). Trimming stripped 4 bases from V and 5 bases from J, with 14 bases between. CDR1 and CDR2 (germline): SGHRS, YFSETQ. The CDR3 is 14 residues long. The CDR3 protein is CASSSTVAGDTQYF. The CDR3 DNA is TGCGCCAGCAGCAGCACAGTGGCGGGAGATACGCAGTATTTT. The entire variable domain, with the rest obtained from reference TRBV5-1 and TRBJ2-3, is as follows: KAGVTQTPRYLIKTRGQQVTLSCSPISGHRSVSWYQQTPGQGLQFLFEYFSETQRNKGNFPGRFSGRQFSNSRSEMNVSTLELGDSALYLCASSSTVAGDTQYFGPGTRLTVL.

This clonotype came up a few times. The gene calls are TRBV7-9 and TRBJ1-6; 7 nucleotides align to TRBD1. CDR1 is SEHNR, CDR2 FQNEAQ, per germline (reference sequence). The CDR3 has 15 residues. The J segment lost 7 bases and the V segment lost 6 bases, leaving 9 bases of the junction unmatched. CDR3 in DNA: TGTGCCAGCAGAAGTAGAGGGACAGCAAATTCACCCCTCCACTTT. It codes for CASRSRGTANSPLHF.

The CDR3 DNA reads as TGCAGTGCCAAGAACGACGGGACTGGAAACACCATATATTTT. Its translation is CSAKNDGTGNTIYF. The chain links TRBV20-1 to TRBJ1-3; D gene uncertain. This CDR3 comprises 14 residues. In germline, CDR1 is DFQATT, CDR2 SNEGSKA (reference sequence). V was shortened by 6 bases and J by 2 bases, with 14 bases between the two germline ends.

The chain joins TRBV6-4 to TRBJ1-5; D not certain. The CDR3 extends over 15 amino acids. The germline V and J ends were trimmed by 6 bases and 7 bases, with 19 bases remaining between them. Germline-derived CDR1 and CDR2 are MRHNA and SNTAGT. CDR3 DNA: TGTGCCAGCAGAGGAACAGAGGCTACCAACCAGCCCCAGCATTTT. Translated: CASRGTEATNQPQHF.

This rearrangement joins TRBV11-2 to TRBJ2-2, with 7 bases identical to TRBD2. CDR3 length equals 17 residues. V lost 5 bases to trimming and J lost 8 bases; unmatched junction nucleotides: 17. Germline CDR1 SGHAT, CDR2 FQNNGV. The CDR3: CASSEHRGEGLDGELFF. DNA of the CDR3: TGTGCCAGCAGCGAACACCGAGGGGAGGGCCTTGATGGGGAGCTGTTTTTT.

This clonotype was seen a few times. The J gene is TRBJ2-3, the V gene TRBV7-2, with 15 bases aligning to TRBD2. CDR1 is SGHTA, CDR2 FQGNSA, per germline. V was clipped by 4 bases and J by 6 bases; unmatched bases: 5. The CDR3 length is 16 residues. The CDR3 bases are TGTGCCAGCAGCTCGGGACTAGCGGGAGGATTGGATACGCAGTATTTT. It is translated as CASSSGLAGGLDTQYF. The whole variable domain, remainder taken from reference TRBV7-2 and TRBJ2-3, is GAGVSQSPSNKVTEKGKDVELRCDPISGHTALYWYRQSLGQGLEFLIYFQGNSAPDKSGLPSDRFSAERTGGSVSTLTIQRTQQEDSAVYLCASSSGLAGGLDTQYFGPGTRLTVL.

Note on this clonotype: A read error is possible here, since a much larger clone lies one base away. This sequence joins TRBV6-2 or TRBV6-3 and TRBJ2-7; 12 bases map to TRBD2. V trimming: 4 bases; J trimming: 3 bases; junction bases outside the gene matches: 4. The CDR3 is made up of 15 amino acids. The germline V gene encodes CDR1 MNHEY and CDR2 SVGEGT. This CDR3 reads CASSCRTSGNYEQYF. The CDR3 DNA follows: TGTGCCAGCAGTTGCCGGACTAGCGGGAACTACGAGCAGTACTTC.

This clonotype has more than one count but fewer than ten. The CDR3, as DNA: TGCAGTGCCAGACCCGGGACTAGCGGCAAAAACATTCAGTACTTC. Encoded protein: CSARPGTSGKNIQYF. The J gene is TRBJ2-4, the V gene TRBV20-1; 11 bases fit TRBD2. The length of the CDR3 is 15 residues. Germline V gene sequence: CDR1 DFQATT, CDR2 SNEGSKA (reference sequence). V was clipped by 6 bases and J by 3 bases; unmatched bases: 7.

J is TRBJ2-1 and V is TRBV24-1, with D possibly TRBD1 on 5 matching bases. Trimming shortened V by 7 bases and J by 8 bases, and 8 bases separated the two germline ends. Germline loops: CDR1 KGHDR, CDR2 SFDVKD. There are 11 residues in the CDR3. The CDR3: CATRTDHEQFF. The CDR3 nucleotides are TGTGCCACCAGGACAGACCATGAGCAGTTCTTC.